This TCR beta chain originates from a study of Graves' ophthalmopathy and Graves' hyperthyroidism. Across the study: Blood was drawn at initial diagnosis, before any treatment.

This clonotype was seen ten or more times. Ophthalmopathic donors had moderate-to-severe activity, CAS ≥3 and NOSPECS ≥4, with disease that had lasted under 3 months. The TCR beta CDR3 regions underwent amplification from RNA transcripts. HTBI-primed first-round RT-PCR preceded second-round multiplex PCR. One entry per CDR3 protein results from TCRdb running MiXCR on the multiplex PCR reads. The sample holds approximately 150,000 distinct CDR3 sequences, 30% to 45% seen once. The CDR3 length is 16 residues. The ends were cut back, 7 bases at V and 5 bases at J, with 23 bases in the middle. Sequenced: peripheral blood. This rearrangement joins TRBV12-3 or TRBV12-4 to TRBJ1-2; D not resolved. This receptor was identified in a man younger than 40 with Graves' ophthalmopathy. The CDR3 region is CASTEPPSAGNYGYTF. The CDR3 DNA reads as TGTGCCAGCACCGAACCCCCCTCGGCAGGAAATTATGGCTACACCTTC.